A single sample is the source of the 2 T cell receptor beta chains below, sequenced in a study of response to subunit inactivated influenza vaccine. TCRdb redid the calling of the RT-PCR reads with MiXCR, one entry per CDR3 protein. Of about 700,000 distinct CDR3 sequences in the sample, approximately 15% were seen once. The starting material was PBMCs from blood, obtained about 14 days before vaccination. The receptor source for this set is a man in his forties or fifties who received an inactivated influenza vaccine.

This clonotype appeared a few times. V usage is TRBV12-3 or TRBV12-4 and J usage is TRBJ2-2, with 13 positions matching TRBD2. V gave up 5 bases and J gave up 2 bases; unmatched junction bases: 5. The length of the CDR3 is 17 residues. The CDR3 spells CASSRTSGRYNTGELFF. As DNA, the CDR3 is TGTGCCAGCAGTCGGACTAGCGGGAGATACAACACCGGGGAGCTGTTTTTT.

The chain recombines TRBV9 with TRBJ2-7, with 12 bases identical to TRBD2. With V trimmed by 0 bases and J by 4 bases, 5 bases remained unmatched. Germline V gene lookup returns CDR1 SGDLS and CDR2 YYNGEE. CDR3 length equals 16 residues. For the CDR3, the DNA is TGTGCCAGCAGCGTAGGACTAGCGGGGGCCCTTTACGAGCAGTACTTC. Translating gives CASSVGLAGALYEQYF.